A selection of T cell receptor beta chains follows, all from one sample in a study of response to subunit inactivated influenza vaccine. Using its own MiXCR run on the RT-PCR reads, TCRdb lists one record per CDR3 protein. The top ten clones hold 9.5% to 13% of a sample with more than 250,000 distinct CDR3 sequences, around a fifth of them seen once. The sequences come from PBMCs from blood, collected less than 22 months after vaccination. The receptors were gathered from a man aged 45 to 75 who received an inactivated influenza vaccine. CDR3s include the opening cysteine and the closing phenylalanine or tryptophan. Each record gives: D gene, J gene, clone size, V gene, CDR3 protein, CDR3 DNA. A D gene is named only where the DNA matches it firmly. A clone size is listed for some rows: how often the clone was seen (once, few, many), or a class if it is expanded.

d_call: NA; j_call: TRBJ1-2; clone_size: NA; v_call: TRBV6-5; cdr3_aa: CASSYMQFSGYTF; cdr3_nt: TGTGCCAGCAGTTACATGCAGTTTTCTGGCTACACCTTC
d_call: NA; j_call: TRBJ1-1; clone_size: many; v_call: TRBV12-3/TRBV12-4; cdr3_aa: CASSLWVTGGEAFF; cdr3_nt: TGTGCCAGCAGTTTGTGGGTAACTGGAGGTGAAGCTTTCTTT
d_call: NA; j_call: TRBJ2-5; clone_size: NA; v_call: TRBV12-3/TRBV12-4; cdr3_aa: CASSLLAIEETQYF; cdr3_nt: TGTGCCAGCAGTTTGTTGGCCATCGAAGAGACCCAGTACTTC
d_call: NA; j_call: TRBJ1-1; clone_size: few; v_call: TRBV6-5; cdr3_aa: CASSYEWNTEAFF; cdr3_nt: TGTGCCAGCAGTTATGAGTGGAACACTGAAGCTTTCTTT
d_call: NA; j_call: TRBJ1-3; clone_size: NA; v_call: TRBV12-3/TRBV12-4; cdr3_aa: CASKLGGSRGNTIYF; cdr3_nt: TGTGCCAGCAAACTCGGGGGGTCCCGGGGAAACACCATATATTTT
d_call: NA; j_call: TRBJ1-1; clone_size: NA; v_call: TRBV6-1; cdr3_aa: CASTPRRNTEAFF; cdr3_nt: TGTGCCAGCACCCCCAGACGGAACACTGAAGCTTTCTTT
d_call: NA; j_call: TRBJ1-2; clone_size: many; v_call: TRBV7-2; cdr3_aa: CASSPAGTTYGYTF; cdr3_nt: TGTGCCAGCAGCCCAGCAGGGACAACCTATGGCTACACCTTC
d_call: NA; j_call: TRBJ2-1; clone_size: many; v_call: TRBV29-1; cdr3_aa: CGGSSSYNEQFF; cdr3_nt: TGCGGGGGGTCCAGCTCCTACAATGAGCAGTTCTTC
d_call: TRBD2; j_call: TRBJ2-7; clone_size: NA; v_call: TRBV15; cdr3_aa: CATSSGLANTYEQYF; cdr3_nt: TGTGCCACCAGCAGTGGACTAGCGAATACCTACGAGCAGTACTTC
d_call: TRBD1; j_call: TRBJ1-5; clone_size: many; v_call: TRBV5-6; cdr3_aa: CASSPGQGRQPQHF; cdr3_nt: TGTGCCAGCAGCCCTGGACAGGGACGGCAGCCCCAGCATTTT
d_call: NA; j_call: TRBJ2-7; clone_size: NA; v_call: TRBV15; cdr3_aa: CATSEGSASDEQYF; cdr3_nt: TGTGCCACCAGCGAAGGCAGCGCCTCCGACGAGCAGTACTTC
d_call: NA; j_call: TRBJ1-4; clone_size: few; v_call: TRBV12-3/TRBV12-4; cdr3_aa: CASREERATNEKLFF; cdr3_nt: TGTGCCAGCAGGGAAGAGAGGGCAACTAATGAAAAACTGTTTTTT
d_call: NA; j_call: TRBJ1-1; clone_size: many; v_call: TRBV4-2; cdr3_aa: CASSPDTDLNTEAFF; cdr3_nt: TGTGCCAGCAGTCCTGACACTGACCTGAACACTGAAGCTTTCTTT
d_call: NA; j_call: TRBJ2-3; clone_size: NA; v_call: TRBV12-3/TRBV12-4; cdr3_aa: CASSLFSGPDTQYF; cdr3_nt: TGTGCCAGCAGTTTATTCTCCGGACCAGATACGCAGTATTTT
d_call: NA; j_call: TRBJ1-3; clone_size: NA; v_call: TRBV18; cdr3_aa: CASSPKPGSQLSGNTIYF; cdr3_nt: TGTGCCAGCTCACCCAAACCGGGATCCCAGCTATCTGGAAACACCATATATTTT
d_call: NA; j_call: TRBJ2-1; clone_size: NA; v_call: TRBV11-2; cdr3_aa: CASSLDPTDEQFF; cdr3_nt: TGTGCCAGCAGCTTAGATCCGACTGATGAGCAGTTCTTC
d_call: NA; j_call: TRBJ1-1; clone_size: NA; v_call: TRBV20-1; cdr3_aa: CSAQLGEFSEAFF; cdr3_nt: TGCAGTGCCCAGCTAGGGGAATTCAGTGAAGCTTTCTTT
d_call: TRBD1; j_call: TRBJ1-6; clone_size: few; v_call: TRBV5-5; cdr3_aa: CASSLFRGLNSPLHF; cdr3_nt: TGTGCCAGCAGCTTGTTCAGGGGGCTTAATTCACCCCTCCACTTT
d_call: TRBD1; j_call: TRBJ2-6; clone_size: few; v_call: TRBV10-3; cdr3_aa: CAVPGGPGANVLTF; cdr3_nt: TGTGCCGTCCCAGGGGGTCCCGGGGCCAACGTCCTGACTTTC
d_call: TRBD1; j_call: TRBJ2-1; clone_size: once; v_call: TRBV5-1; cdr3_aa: CASSLDQGAPTEQFF; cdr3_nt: TGCGCCAGCAGCTTGGACCAGGGGGCCCCTACTGAGCAGTTCTTC
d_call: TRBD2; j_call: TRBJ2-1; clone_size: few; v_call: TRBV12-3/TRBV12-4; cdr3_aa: CASSFGGGNEQFF; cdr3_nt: TGTGCCAGCAGTTTTGGGGGGGGCAATGAGCAGTTCTTC
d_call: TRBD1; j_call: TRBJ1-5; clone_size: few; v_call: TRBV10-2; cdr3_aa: CASGGQGAIQPQHF; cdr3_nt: TGCGCCAGCGGGGGACAGGGGGCGATTCAGCCCCAGCATTTT
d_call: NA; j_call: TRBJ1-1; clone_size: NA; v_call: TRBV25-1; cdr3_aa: CASSEMTGDTEAFF; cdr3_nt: TGTGCCAGCAGTGAAATGACGGGAGACACTGAAGCTTTCTTT
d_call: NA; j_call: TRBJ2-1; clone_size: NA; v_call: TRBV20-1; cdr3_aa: CSAMPPGHRYNEQFF; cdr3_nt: TGCAGTGCTATGCCCCCGGGACACCGATACAATGAGCAGTTCTTC
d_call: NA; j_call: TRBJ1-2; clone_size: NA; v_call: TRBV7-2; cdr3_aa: CASSLRGSVKRYGYTF; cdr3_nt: TGTGCCAGCAGCTTAAGGGGGTCGGTGAAACGCTATGGCTACACCTTC
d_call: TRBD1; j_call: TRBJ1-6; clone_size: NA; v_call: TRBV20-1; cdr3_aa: CSAEQGAGNSPLHF; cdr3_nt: TGCAGTGCCGAACAGGGGGCAGGTAATTCACCCCTCCACTTT
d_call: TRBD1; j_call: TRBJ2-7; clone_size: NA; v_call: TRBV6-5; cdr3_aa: CASSYRTGALTYEQYF; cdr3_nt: TGTGCCAGCAGTTATAGGACAGGGGCCTTAACCTACGAGCAGTACTTC
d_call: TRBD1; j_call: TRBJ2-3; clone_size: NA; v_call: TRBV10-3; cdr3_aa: CAISDPTGNTDTQYF; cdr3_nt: TGTGCCATCAGTGACCCGACAGGGAACACAGATACGCAGTATTTT
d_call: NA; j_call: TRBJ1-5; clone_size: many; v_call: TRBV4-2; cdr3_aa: CASSQDQSYSNQPQHF; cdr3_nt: TGTGCCAGCAGCCAAGACCAGAGTTATAGCAATCAGCCCCAGCATTTT
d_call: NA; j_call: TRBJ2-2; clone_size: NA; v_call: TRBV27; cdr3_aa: CASSSWGAVTGELFF; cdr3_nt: TGTGCCAGCAGCTCATGGGGGGCCGTAACCGGGGAGCTGTTTTTT
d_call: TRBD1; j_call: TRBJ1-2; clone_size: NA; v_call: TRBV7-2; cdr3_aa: CASSLMLGQGVAGYTF; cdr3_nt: TGTGCCAGCAGCTTAATGTTGGGACAGGGGGTAGCGGGCTACACCTTC
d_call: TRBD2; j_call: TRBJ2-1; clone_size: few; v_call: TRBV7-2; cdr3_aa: CASSRRGLAGVREQFF; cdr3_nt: TGTGCCAGCAGCCGCAGAGGACTAGCGGGAGTTCGCGAGCAGTTCTTC
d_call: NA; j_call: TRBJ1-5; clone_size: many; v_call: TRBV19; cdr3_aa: CASSIDRDQPQHF; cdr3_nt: TGTGCCAGTAGTATTGACCGAGATCAGCCCCAGCATTTT
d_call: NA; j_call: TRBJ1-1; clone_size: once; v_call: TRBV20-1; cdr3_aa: CSARGDQDRHNTEAFF; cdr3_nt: TGCAGTGCTAGAGGTGACCAGGACAGACACAACACTGAAGCTTTCTTT
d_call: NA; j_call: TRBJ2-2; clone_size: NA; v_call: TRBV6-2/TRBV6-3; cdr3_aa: CASRMGAGGARTGELFF; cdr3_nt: TGTGCCAGCAGGATGGGGGCAGGAGGGGCGAGGACCGGGGAGCTGTTTTTT
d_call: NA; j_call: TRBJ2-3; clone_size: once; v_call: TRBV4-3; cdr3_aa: CASSQDRSYRTDTQYF; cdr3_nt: TGCGCCAGCAGCCAAGATCGTAGTTACCGCACAGATACGCAGTATTTT
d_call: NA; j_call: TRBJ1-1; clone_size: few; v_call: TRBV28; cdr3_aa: CASSLWGEVAEAFF; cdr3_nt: TGTGCCAGCAGTTTATGGGGGGAGGTAGCCGAAGCTTTCTTT
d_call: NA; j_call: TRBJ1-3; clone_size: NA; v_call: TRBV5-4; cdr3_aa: CASSSTGSNTIYF; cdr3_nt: TGTGCCAGCAGCTCAACAGGTTCCAACACCATATATTTT
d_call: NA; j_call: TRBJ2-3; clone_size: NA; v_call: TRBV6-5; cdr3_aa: CASSYYTLTGHVTDTQYF; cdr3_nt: TGTGCCAGCAGTTACTACACGCTAACAGGACATGTGACAGATACGCAGTATTTT
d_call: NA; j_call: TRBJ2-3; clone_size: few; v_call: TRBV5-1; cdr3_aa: CASSSHSRDTQYF; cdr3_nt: TGCGCCAGCAGCTCCCACTCACGGGATACGCAGTATTTT
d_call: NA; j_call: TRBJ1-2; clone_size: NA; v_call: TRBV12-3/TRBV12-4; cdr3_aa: CASSRRALGDGYTF; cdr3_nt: TGTGCCAGCAGCCGAAGGGCGCTCGGGGATGGCTACACCTTC
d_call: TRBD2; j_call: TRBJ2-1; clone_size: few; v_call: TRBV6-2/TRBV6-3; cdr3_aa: CASSSTGTSGKNEQFF; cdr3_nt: TGTGCCAGCAGTTCCACCGGGACTAGCGGGAAGAATGAGCAGTTCTTC
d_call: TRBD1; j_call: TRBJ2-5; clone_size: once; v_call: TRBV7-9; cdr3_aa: CASSWTGAGAETQYF; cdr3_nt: TGTGCCAGCAGTTGGACAGGGGCAGGGGCGGAGACCCAGTACTTC
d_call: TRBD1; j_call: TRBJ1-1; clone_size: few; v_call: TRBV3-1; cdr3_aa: CASSQRDRATEAFF; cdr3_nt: TGTGCCAGCAGCCAACGGGACAGGGCAACTGAAGCTTTCTTT
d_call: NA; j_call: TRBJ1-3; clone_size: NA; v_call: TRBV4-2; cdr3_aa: CASSQDPWGGLGNTIYF; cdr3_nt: TGTGCCAGCAGCCAAGATCCCTGGGGGGGGCTTGGAAACACCATATATTTT
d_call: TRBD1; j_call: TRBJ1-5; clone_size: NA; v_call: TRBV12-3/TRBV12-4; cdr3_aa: CASSAGTGSRQPQHF; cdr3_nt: TGTGCCAGCAGCGCAGGGACAGGGAGTCGGCAGCCCCAGCATTTT
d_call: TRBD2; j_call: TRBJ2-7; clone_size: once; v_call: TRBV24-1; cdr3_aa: CATSSGGTRFYF; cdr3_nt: TGTGCCACCAGTTCGGGAGGGACTCGATTCTACTTC
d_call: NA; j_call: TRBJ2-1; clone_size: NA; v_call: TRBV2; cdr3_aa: CASRTTPLSYNEQFF; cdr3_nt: TGTGCCAGCAGGACGACGCCGCTCTCCTACAATGAGCAGTTCTTC
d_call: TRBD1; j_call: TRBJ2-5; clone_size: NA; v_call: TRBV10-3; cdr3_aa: CATGQVQETQYF; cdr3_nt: TGTGCCACCGGACAGGTTCAAGAGACCCAGTACTTC
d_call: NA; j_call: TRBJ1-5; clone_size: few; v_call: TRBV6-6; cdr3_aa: CASSYTNQPQHF; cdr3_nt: TGTGCCAGCAGTTACACGAATCAGCCCCAGCATTTT
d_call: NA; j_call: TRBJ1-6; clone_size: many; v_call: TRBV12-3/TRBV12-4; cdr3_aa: CASSLVRFEGNNSPLHF; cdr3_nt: TGTGCCAGCAGTTTAGTAAGGTTCGAGGGGAATAATTCACCCCTCCACTTT
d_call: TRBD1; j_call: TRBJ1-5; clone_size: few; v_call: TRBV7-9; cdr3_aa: CASSSTPTGVQPQHF; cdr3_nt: TGTGCCAGCAGCTCGACCCCGACAGGGGTTCAGCCCCAGCATTTT
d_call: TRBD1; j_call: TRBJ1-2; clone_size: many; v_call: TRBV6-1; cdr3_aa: CASSRPTSGTGSYGYTF; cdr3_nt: TGTGCCAGCAGCCGCCCCACCTCCGGGACAGGGTCCTATGGCTACACCTTC
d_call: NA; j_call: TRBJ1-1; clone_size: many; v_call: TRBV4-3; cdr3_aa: CASSQVSRGMNTEAFF; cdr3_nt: TGCGCCAGCAGCCAAGTCTCTCGAGGGATGAACACTGAAGCTTTCTTT
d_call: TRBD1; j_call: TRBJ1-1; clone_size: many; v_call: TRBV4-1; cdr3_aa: CASSHYVRAGGSEAFF; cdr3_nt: TGCGCCAGCAGCCATTACGTTAGGGCAGGGGGGAGTGAAGCTTTCTTT
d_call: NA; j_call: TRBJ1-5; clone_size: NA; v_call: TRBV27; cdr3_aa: CASSLSYRVGQPQHF; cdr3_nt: TGTGCCAGCAGTTTATCATACAGGGTTGGTCAGCCCCAGCATTTT
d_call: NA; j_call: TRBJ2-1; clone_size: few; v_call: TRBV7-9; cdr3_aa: CASSLQVGNEQFF; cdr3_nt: TGTGCCAGCAGCTTGCAGGTGGGGAATGAGCAGTTCTTC